These 32 T cell receptor beta chains came from one sample sequenced in a study of naive and memory T cell subsets. A UMI-containing oligonucleotide was joined by 3' ligation to the TCR cDNA template. Ligated cDNA underwent four rounds of PCR with nested alpha and beta constant region primers and SP2. TCRdb called the 5' RACE reads again in MiXCR, with one record for every CDR3 protein. The table has 50,000 or so distinct CDR3 sequences, more than 7% seen once; the top ten hold 9.7%. The receptors shown here come from a male donor in good health.

The genes are TRBV12-3 or TRBV12-4 and TRBJ2-1; 11 bases line up with TRBD2. The CDR3 length is 17 residues. With V trimmed by 3 bases and J by 5 bases, 9 bases remained unmatched. The CDR3 DNA reads as TGTGCCAGCAGTTTTCTGGCTAGCGGGGGGCCGAACAATGAGCAGTTCTTC. Its translation: CASSFLASGGPNNEQFF.

This clonotype was seen only a few times. This chain joins TRBV6-5 and TRBJ2-7; the D gene is possibly TRBD1 (6 bases). The V and J ends lost 7 bases and 6 bases respectively, with 25 bases between them. CDR3 length: 16 residues. Germline loops: CDR1 MNHEY, CDR2 SVGAGI. CDR3 protein: CASTRSTGLFLGEQYF. The CDR3 coding sequence is TGTGCCAGCACCCGGTCCACAGGGCTGTTTTTAGGCGAGCAGTACTTC.

This clonotype was recorded at least ten times. The J gene is TRBJ2-7, the V gene TRBV2, with 7 bases lining up with TRBD1. Germline lookup yields CDR1 SNHLY and CDR2 FYNNEI. After removal of 8 bases from V and 3 bases from J, the junction contained 1 base not matched to a gene. CDR3 length: 11 residues. Here the CDR3 reads CASWDSYEQYF. DNA for the CDR3: TGTGCCAGCTGGGACAGCTACGAGCAGTACTTC.

In this sample, this clonotype turned up a few times. DNA of the CDR3: TGTGCCAGCAGCCAAGGCGGGAGTAAGGAGACCCAGTACTTC. This translates into CASSQGGSKETQYF. The V gene is TRBV3-1, the J gene TRBJ2-5, with 7 bases lining up with TRBD2. The CDR3 loop spans 14 amino acids. Germline CDR1 LGHDT, CDR2 YNNKEL (reference sequence). V shed 1 base, J shed 5 bases, and the junction held 4 bases outside the gene matches.

V and J are TRBV25-1 and TRBJ2-7; D possibly corresponds to TRBD2 (6 bases). Germline V gives CDR1 MGHDK, CDR2 SYGVNS. This CDR3 comprises 15 residues. Trimming left V 2 bases short and J 2 bases short, with 13 bases between. In nucleotides, the CDR3 is TGTGCCAGCAGTGAAGGAGGGCGGGGAGCCTACGAGCAGTACTTC. As protein: CASSEGGRGAYEQYF.

This clonotype has only a few counts. This chain links TRBV6-1 with TRBJ2-5; D gene unclear. This CDR3 region has 14 residues. Trimming took 6 bases from V and 3 from J, leaving 14 bases between them. CDR1 is MNHNS, CDR2 SASEGT, per germline. This CDR3 reads CASRPTPNEETQYF. CDR3 DNA sequence: TGTGCCAGCAGGCCGACCCCGAACGAAGAGACCCAGTACTTC.

This clonotype was observed once. This rearrangement joins TRBV4-1 to TRBJ2-3, with D possibly matching TRBD1 (6 bases). This CDR3 contains 16 residues. Germline V gene data show CDR1 as MGHRA and CDR2 as YSYEKL. V gave up 3 bases and J gave up 5 bases, with 18 bases separating them. CDR3 protein: CASSQATGKGKDTQYF. CDR3 coding DNA: TGCGCCAGCAGCCAGGCGACAGGAAAGGGCAAAGATACGCAGTATTTT.

This sequence joins TRBV7-8 and TRBJ2-7; TRBD2 is a possible D gene (5 bases). V dropped 5 bases and J dropped 0 bases, with 11 bases sitting between them. Germline V gene lookup returns CDR1 SGHVS and CDR2 FQNEAQ. The CDR3 covers 14 residues. The CDR3 coding sequence is TGTGCCAGCAGCCCGGACTGGAACTCCTACGAGCAGTACTTC. This translates into CASSPDWNSYEQYF.

This clonotype was counted ten times or more. J is TRBJ2-5 and V is TRBV2, with 7 bases lining up with TRBD1. CDR1 is SNHLY and CDR2 is FYNNEI in the germline V gene. V shed 2 bases, J shed 4 bases, and the junction held 10 bases outside the gene matches. CDR3 length: 16 amino acids. CDR3 nucleotide sequence: TGTGCCAGCAGTGAAAGGGTACAGGGGAGCATAGAGACCCAGTACTTC. Translating gives CASSERVQGSIETQYF.

The rearrangement links TRBV29-1 to TRBJ2-1; TRBD1 or TRBD2 may be the D gene (5 bases each). Trimming took off 7 bases at V and 1 base at J, with 14 bases between the two ends. Germline assignment: CDR1 SQVTM and CDR2 ANQGSEA. The CDR3 is 14 amino acids. CDR3 nucleotide sequence: TGCAGCGCCCTGACAGAGGGATCCTACAATGAGCAGTTCTTC. As protein: CSALTEGSYNEQFF.

A few counts support this clonotype. This chain links TRBV4-1 with TRBJ1-6, with a weak D call TRBD1 (5 bases). The germline V gene encodes CDR1 MGHRA and CDR2 YSYEKL. Trimming removed 0 bases at V and 7 bases at J, with 13 bases between. This CDR3 has 16 residues. The CDR3 loop is CASSQDRRQLNSPLHF. The CDR3 DNA reads TGCGCCAGCAGCCAAGATAGGAGACAGCTAAATTCACCCCTCCACTTT.

The chain is built from TRBV10-2 and TRBJ2-3; either TRBD1 or TRBD2 may supply D (6 bases each). The CDR3 has 13 amino acids. CDR1 is WSHSY, CDR2 SAAADI, per germline. The V gene lost 8 bases and the J gene lost 4 bases, with 13 bases spanning the gap. The chain's CDR3 is CASGVRGADTQYF. CDR3 coding DNA: TGCGCCAGCGGCGTAAGGGGGGCAGATACGCAGTATTTT.

The chain employs TRBV20-1 and TRBJ2-5, with D perhaps matching TRBD1 (6 bases). The germline CDR1 and CDR2 sequences are DFQATT and SNEGSKA (reference sequence). The CDR3 contains 13 residues. Between the trimmed V and J ends, which lost 2 bases and 2 bases, there was a span of 9 bases. CDR3 nucleotides: TGCAGTGCTAGAAGGACAGTTCAAGAGACCCAGTACTTC. Translation gives CSARRTVQETQYF.

V gene TRBV4-2 combines with J gene TRBJ2-3, with D hard to call. The CDR3 is 16 amino acids. CDR1 and CDR2 (germline): LGHNA, YNFKEQ. Trimming took off 1 base at V and 8 bases at J, with 19 bases between the two ends. The CDR3 nucleotides read TGTGCCAGCAGCCAAGGGAACCCTCAAGTCCCGTCTACGCAGTATTTT. It is translated as CASSQGNPQVPSTQYF.

This clonotype has a handful of counts. The rearrangement uses TRBV9 and TRBJ2-3, with D possibly being TRBD2 (6 bases). Germline V gives CDR1 SGDLS, CDR2 YYNGEE. The CDR3 is 15 residues long. Trimming shortened V by 6 bases and J by 5 bases, and 19 bases separated the two germline ends. The DNA for the CDR3 is TGTGCCAGCACCGGGGTAGCGGCCGAGGGAGATACGCAGTATTTT. Its translation is CASTGVAAEGDTQYF.

The rearrangement links TRBV27 to TRBJ2-1; 8 bases map to TRBD1. V gave up 5 bases and J gave up 8 bases; unmatched junction bases: 8. The CDR3 totals 14 residues. Germline V gene lookup returns CDR1 MNHEY and CDR2 SMNVEV (reference sequence). The CDR3, as DNA: TGTGCCAGCAGTCCAAGGACAGGGAGTGATGAGCAGTTCTTC. It translates to CASSPRTGSDEQFF.

This clonotype was seen at least ten times. The chain recombines TRBV7-8 with TRBJ1-1, with D unclear. Germline assignment: CDR1 SGHVS and CDR2 FQNEAQ. The V gene lost 0 bases and the J gene lost 2 bases, with 10 bases spanning the gap. The CDR3 runs to 15 residues. For the CDR3, the DNA is TGTGCCAGCAGCTTAGCGGGTTCACCTAACACTGAAGCTTTCTTT. Encoded protein: CASSLAGSPNTEAFF.

This clonotype showed up just once. It may be a read error: a sequence one base away is much more abundant. The chain recombines TRBV20-1 with TRBJ2-1; D might be TRBD1 (5 bases). With 7 bases removed from V and 0 bases from J, the gap between germline ends came to 16 bases. Germline V gives CDR1 DFQATT, CDR2 SNEGSKA (reference sequence). The CDR3 is 15 amino acids. The CDR3 reads CSDRRGSSSYNEQFF. Written as DNA, the CDR3 is TGCAGTGACAGAAGGGGATCGAGCTCCTACAATGAGCAGTTCTTC.

This clonotype was seen a few times. The J gene is TRBJ2-7, the V gene TRBV6-1; possibly TRBD1 for D (5 bases). This CDR3 comprises 15 residues. Trimming removed 0 bases from V and 6 bases from J, with 15 bases in between. Germline CDR1 MNHNS, CDR2 SASEGT. Here the CDR3 DNA reads TGTGCCAGCAGTGAAGCGCTGAGACAGCCACCCGAGCAGTACTTC. Protein: CASSEALRQPPEQYF.

This clonotype was recorded at least ten times. V usage is TRBV20-1 and J usage is TRBJ2-7; D might be TRBD2 (6 bases). The CDR3 loop spans 14 amino acids. Trimming left V 6 bases short and J 7 bases short, with 22 bases between. Looked up from germline, CDR1 is DFQATT and CDR2 is SNEGSKA (reference sequence). The CDR3 nucleotides read TGCAGTGCCCCCATCACGGGTACCGCGGGGGAGCAGTACTTC. Protein sequence: CSAPITGTAGEQYF.

This clonotype has only a few counts. The V gene is TRBV5-6, the J gene TRBJ2-7, with a possible D match to TRBD2 (6 bases). Germline V gene lookup returns CDR1 SGHDT and CDR2 YYEEEE. The CDR3 sequence is 14 residues long. With 4 bases removed from V and 3 bases from J, the gap between germline ends came to 14 bases. CDR3 sequence: CASSQVGGDYEQYF. CDR3 in DNA: TGTGCCAGCAGCCAAGTAGGAGGGGACTACGAGCAGTACTTC. Together with reference TRBV5-6 and TRBJ2-7, the CDR3 gives the full variable domain: DAGVTQSPTHLIKTRGQQVTLRCSPKSGHDTVSWYQQALGQGPQFIFQYYEEEERQRGNFPDRFSGHQFPNYSSELNVNALLLGDSALYLCASSQVGGDYEQYFGPGTRLTVT.

This chain links TRBV2 with TRBJ2-7; 9 nucleotides agree with TRBD1. The CDR3 runs to 17 residues. The ends lost 8 bases at V and 5 bases at J; junction bases unmatched: 19. Per germline, CDR1 SNHLY and CDR2 FYNNEI. For the CDR3, the DNA is TGTGCCAGCGCCTACCCGGAGGGCGGGACAGGGATGGACGAGCAGTACTTC. Translation gives CASAYPEGGTGMDEQYF.

This clonotype was seen a handful of times. The chain employs TRBV15 and TRBJ2-7; 7 nucleotides line up with TRBD1. V shed 5 bases and J 2 bases; nucleotides not matched to a gene: 6. The CDR3 sequence is 14 residues long. Germline loops: CDR1 LNHNV, CDR2 YYDKDF (reference sequence). The CDR3 sequence is CATSGWDSPYEQYF. DNA of the CDR3: TGTGCCACCAGCGGCTGGGACAGCCCCTACGAGCAGTACTTC. The full variable domain, with the rest looked up from reference TRBV15 and TRBJ2-7, is DAMVIQNPRYQVTQFGKPVTLSCSQTLNHNVMYWYQQKSSQAPKLLFHYYDKDFNNEADTPDNFQSRRPNTSFCFLDIRSPGLGDTAMYLCATSGWDSPYEQYFGPGTRLTVT.

A few counts support this clonotype. This chain connects TRBV5-1 to TRBJ2-3; D tentatively fits TRBD1 or TRBD2 (6 bases each). The CDR3 covers 15 residues. V lost 4 bases, J lost 6 bases, and 18 bases lay in between. Germline values: CDR1 SGHRS, CDR2 YFSETQ. The CDR3 region has the DNA TGCGCCAGCAGCCTCGTAGGGGGGCCTTCGGATACGCAGTATTTT. It specifies CASSLVGGPSDTQYF.

Notes on this clonotype: A much more abundant neighbour one base away suggests this may be a read error. This chain joins TRBV20-1 and TRBJ1-2, with 7 positions matching TRBD1. The germline V gene encodes CDR1 DFQATT and CDR2 SNEGSKA (reference sequence). The CDR3 has 14 amino acids. This CDR3 is CSARPGTDPYGYSF. The CDR3 nucleotides are TGCAGTGCTAGGCCCGGGACAGATCCATATGGCTACAGCTTC.

The V gene is TRBV11-3, the J gene TRBJ2-7, with D perhaps TRBD1 (6 bases). With 1 base removed from V and 4 bases from J, the gap between germline ends came to 14 bases. In germline, CDR1 is SGHNT, CDR2 YENEEA. CDR3 length: 15 amino acids. The CDR3 sequence is CASSLVGDRRYEQYF. As DNA, the CDR3 is TGTGCCAGCAGCTTAGTTGGAGACAGGAGGTACGAGCAGTACTTC. Together with reference TRBV11-3 and TRBJ2-7, the CDR3 gives the full variable domain: EAGVVQSPRYKIIEKKQPVAFWCNPISGHNTLYWYLQNLGQGPELLIRYENEEAVDDSQLPKDRFSAERLKGVDSTLKIQPAELGDSAVYLCASSLVGDRRYEQYFGPGTRLTVT.

This chain connects TRBV6-5 to TRBJ2-7; D gene ambiguous. There are 13 residues in the CDR3. V was pared by 7 bases and J by 0 bases, with 10 bases between. Germline V gene data show CDR1 as MNHEY and CDR2 as SVGAGI. This CDR3 reads CASKNGPSYEQYF. The DNA for the CDR3 is TGTGCCAGCAAGAACGGGCCCTCCTACGAGCAGTACTTC.

This clonotype has only a few counts. The gene calls are TRBV19 and TRBJ1-3; D unclear. Per the germline V gene, CDR1 is LNHDA and CDR2 is SQIVND (reference sequence). The V end was cut by 0 bases, the J end by 0 bases, with 15 bases between. There are 18 residues in the CDR3. The CDR3 protein is CASSIDPGYSISGNTIYF. The DNA of the CDR3 is TGTGCCAGTAGTATAGATCCCGGATACTCCATCTCTGGAAACACCATATATTTT.

CDR3 nucleotide sequence: TGTGCCAGCAGCCATCGGGACTACACACACGAGCAGTACTTC. Protein: CASSHRDYTHEQYF. The chain employs TRBV3-1 and TRBJ2-7; 7 bases line up with TRBD2. The CDR3 covers 14 residues. Looked up from germline, CDR1 is LGHDT and CDR2 is YNNKEL (reference sequence). Trimming cost V 3 bases and J 5 bases; bases outside gene matches: 7.

The V and J genes are TRBV11-2 and TRBJ2-1, with D possibly being TRBD1 (6 bases). V dropped 6 bases and J dropped 8 bases, with 11 bases sitting between them. The CDR3 runs 12 residues. CDR1 is SGHAT, CDR2 FQNNGV, per germline. CDR3 region: CASRNRAHEQFF. CDR3 coding DNA: TGTGCCAGCAGGAACAGGGCTCATGAGCAGTTCTTC. Complete variable domain (other parts from reference TRBV11-2 and TRBJ2-1): EAGVAQSPRYKIIEKRQSVAFWCNPISGHATLYWYQQILGQGPKLLIQFQNNGVVDDSQLPKDRFSAERLKGVDSTLKIQPAKLEDSAVYLCASRNRAHEQFFGPGTRLTVL.

The chain employs TRBV29-1 and TRBJ2-1, with D possibly matching TRBD1 (5 bases). Between the trimmed V and J ends, which lost 1 base and 8 bases, there was a span of 21 bases. Looked up from germline, CDR1 is SQVTM and CDR2 is ANQGSEA. This CDR3 has 16 residues. The CDR3 loop reads CSVEAPGAGSIDEQFF. Here the CDR3 DNA reads TGCAGCGTTGAAGCTCCTGGGGCAGGTTCAATCGATGAGCAGTTCTTC.

As regards this clonotype: This sequence may be a read error, since a much larger clone differs from it by one base. The CDR3 does not close with the conserved phenylalanine or tryptophan, likely indicating a read error. CDR3 protein: CATSGSGTYNEQFY. CDR3 coding DNA: TGTGCCACAAGCGGGAGCGGGACCTACAATGAGCAGTTCTAC. The gene calls are TRBV27 and TRBJ2-1, with 8 positions matching TRBD2. Germline CDR1 and CDR2: MNHEY and SMNVEV (reference sequence). This CDR3 contains 14 residues. The V segment lost 10 bases and the J segment 2 bases; nucleotides outside the gene matches: 7.